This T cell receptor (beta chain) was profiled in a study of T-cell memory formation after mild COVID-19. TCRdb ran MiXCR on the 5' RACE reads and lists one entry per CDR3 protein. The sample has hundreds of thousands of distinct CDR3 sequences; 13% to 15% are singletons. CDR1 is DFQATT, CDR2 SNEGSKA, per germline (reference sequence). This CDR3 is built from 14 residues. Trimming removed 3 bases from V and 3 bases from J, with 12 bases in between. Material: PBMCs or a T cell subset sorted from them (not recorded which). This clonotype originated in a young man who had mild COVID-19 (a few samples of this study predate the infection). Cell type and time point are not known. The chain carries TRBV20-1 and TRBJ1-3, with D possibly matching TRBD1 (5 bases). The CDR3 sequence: CSASFLGVGNTIYF. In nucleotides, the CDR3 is TGCAGTGCTAGCTTTTTGGGGGTTGGAAACACCATATATTTT.